A single sample gave rise to the 13 T cell receptor beta chains below, sequenced in a study of cytomegalovirus exposure and HLA in healthy donors. Here immunoSEQ multiplex PCR was the method, and the copy in TCRdb shows in-frame clones only, minus some. The table has 200,000 or so clones, around 84% seen once. What was sequenced was PBMCs. These receptors came from a young woman in good health and CMV-seropositive.

V and J are TRBV5-1 and TRBJ2-1; TRBD2 matches 8 bases. With 4 bases clipped from V and 3 bases from J, the junction kept 6 bases outside the gene matches. CDR3 length: 15 residues. CDR1 is SGHRS and CDR2 is YFSETQ in the germline V gene. CDR3 nucleotide sequence: TGCGCCAGCAGCGCTGGACTAGCTGTCTACAATGAGCAGTTCTTC. It yields the protein CASSAGLAVYNEQFF.

The chain has TRBV9 and TRBJ2-6; 7 nucleotides agree with TRBD2. Germline CDR1 SGDLS, CDR2 YYNGEE. This CDR3 contains 17 residues. J gave up 4 bases and V 3 bases, and 10 bases lay outside the gene matches. The CDR3 region is CASSGPEGGPGANVLTF. As DNA, the CDR3 is TGTGCCAGCAGCGGCCCGGAGGGAGGGCCCGGGGCCAACGTCCTGACTTTC.

The chain uses TRBV20-1 and TRBJ1-1; D is unclear. The V and J ends lost 3 bases and 6 bases respectively, with 8 bases between them. Germline V gene data show CDR1 as DFQATT and CDR2 as SNEGSKA (reference sequence). This CDR3 has 11 amino acids. The CDR3 nucleotides read TGCAGTGCTAGTTCGGTCGCTGAAGCTTTCTTT. Protein: CSASSVAEAFF.

The V and J genes are TRBV6-5 and TRBJ1-4; 7 bases line up with TRBD1. J gave up 4 bases and V 2 bases, and 4 bases lay outside the gene matches. Germline V CDR1 and CDR2: MNHEY, SVGAGI. The CDR3 sequence is 15 residues long. For the CDR3, the DNA is TGTGCCAGCAGTTACCGGGACAGCCGTAATGAAAAACTGTTTTTT. This gives the protein CASSYRDSRNEKLFF.

This chain uses TRBV11-2 with TRBJ1-1; D is unclear. The CDR3 has 14 amino acids. Per germline, CDR1 SGHAT and CDR2 FQNNGV. The ends were cut back, 5 bases at V and 6 bases at J, with 16 bases in the middle. In DNA form, the CDR3 reads TGTGCCAGCAGCCCCAGAAACGGGTGGGCTGAAGCTTTCTTT. Translated: CASSPRNGWAEAFF. The full variable domain, its missing parts supplied by reference TRBV11-2 and TRBJ1-1, is EAGVAQSPRYKIIEKRQSVAFWCNPISGHATLYWYQQILGQGPKLLIQFQNNGVVDDSQLPKDRFSAERLKGVDSTLKIQPAKLEDSAVYLCASSPRNGWAEAFFGQGTRLTVV.

This chain uses TRBV9 with TRBJ2-3; perhaps TRBD2 as D (5 bases). From germline, CDR1 is SGDLS and CDR2 YYNGEE. The CDR3 covers 14 residues. Trimming shortened V by 0 bases and J by 5 bases, and 10 bases separated the two germline ends. The CDR3 DNA reads TGTGCCAGCAGCGTAGTATCGGACTTAGATACGCAGTATTTT. Amino acid sequence: CASSVVSDLDTQYF.

J is TRBJ2-7 and V is TRBV7-2, with D tentatively TRBD1 (6 bases). Germline loops: CDR1 SGHTA, CDR2 FQGNSA. With 1 base removed from V and 4 bases from J, the gap between germline ends came to 20 bases. The CDR3 has 17 residues. CDR3 coding DNA: TGTGCCAGCAGCTTAGGTCCTACCCAGAGGGGGAAATACGAGCAGTACTTC. Its protein product is CASSLGPTQRGKYEQYF.

CDR3 region: CASSLGTGGVSYEQYF. The CDR3 DNA is TGTGCCAGCAGCTTAGGGACAGGGGGGGTCTCCTACGAGCAGTACTTC. The chain joins TRBV5-4 to TRBJ2-7, with 11 bases lining up with TRBD1. The J segment lost 0 bases and the V segment lost 2 bases, leaving 4 bases of the junction unmatched. Germline V gene data show CDR1 as SGHNT and CDR2 as YYREEE (reference sequence). CDR3 length: 16 amino acids.

V is TRBV5-1 and J is TRBJ2-7, with D perhaps matching TRBD1 (5 bases). V was clipped by 0 bases and J by 4 bases, with 17 bases between them. Germline V gene data show CDR1 as SGHRS and CDR2 as YFSETQ. The CDR3 length is 16 residues. The CDR3 DNA sequence: TGCGCCAGCAGCTTGGGGGGCCAGTTTGGACGATACGAGCAGTACTTC. Amino acids: CASSLGGQFGRYEQYF.

The rearrangement uses TRBV15 and TRBJ2-5; TRBD2 matches 10 bases. The CDR3 runs to 15 residues. The V gene end was trimmed by 1 base and the J gene end by 3 bases; junction bases not matched to a gene: 2. Germline V gives CDR1 LNHNV, CDR2 YYDKDF (reference sequence). The CDR3 sequence is CATSRGLAGEETQYF. In DNA form, the CDR3 reads TGTGCCACCAGCAGAGGGCTAGCGGGAGAAGAGACCCAGTACTTC.

The V gene is TRBV5-1, the J gene TRBJ2-7; the D gene is possibly TRBD1 (6 bases). Germline CDR1 and CDR2: SGHRS and YFSETQ. The CDR3 is 15 amino acids. Trimming cost V 4 bases and J 0 bases, with 14 bases left between them. CDR3 amino acids: CASSPRGNFSYEQYF. In DNA form, the CDR3 reads TGCGCCAGCAGCCCGAGGGGGAACTTCTCCTACGAGCAGTACTTC. Combining the CDR3 with reference TRBV5-1 and TRBJ2-7 gives the whole variable domain KAGVTQTPRYLIKTRGQQVTLSCSPISGHRSVSWYQQTPGQGLQFLFEYFSETQRNKGNFPGRFSGRQFSNSRSEMNVSTLELGDSALYLCASSPRGNFSYEQYFGPGTRLTVT.

This clone was observed a single time. The rearrangement joins TRBV6-4 to TRBJ2-1; 9 bases line up with TRBD1. The CDR3 totals 16 residues. The V gene end was trimmed by 5 bases and the J gene end by 8 bases; junction bases not matched to a gene: 13. Germline CDR1 is MRHNA and CDR2 is SNTAGT. The CDR3: CASSPFQGQGRYEQFF. CDR3 in DNA: TGTGCCAGCAGTCCCTTCCAGGGACAGGGCCGCTATGAGCAGTTCTTC.

This rearrangement joins TRBV15 to TRBJ1-2; no definite D call. Germline lookup yields CDR1 LNHNV and CDR2 YYDKDF (reference sequence). V lost 5 bases to trimming and J lost 2 bases, with 15 bases between them. The CDR3 sequence is 15 residues long. In DNA, the CDR3 is TGTGCCACCAGCCTTCGAGTGGAGCGGAACTATGGCTACACCTTC. It translates to CATSLRVERNYGYTF.